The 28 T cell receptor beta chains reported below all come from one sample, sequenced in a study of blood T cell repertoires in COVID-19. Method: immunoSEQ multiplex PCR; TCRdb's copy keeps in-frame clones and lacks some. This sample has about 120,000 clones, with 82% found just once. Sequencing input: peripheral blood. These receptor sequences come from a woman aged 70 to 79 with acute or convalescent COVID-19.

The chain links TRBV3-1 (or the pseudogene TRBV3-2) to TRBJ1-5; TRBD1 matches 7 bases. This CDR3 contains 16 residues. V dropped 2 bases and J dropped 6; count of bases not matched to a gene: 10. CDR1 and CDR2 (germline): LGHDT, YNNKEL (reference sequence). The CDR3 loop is CASSQRSTGRSQPQHF. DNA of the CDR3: TGTGCCAGCAGCCAACGGTCGACAGGGAGGAGTCAGCCCCAGCATTTT.

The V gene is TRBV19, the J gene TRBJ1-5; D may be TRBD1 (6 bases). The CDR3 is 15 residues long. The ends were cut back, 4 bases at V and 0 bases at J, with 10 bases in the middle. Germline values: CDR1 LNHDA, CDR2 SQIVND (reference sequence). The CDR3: CASSTGDYSNQPQHF. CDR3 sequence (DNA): TGTGCCAGTAGTACAGGGGATTATAGCAATCAGCCCCAGCATTTT.

The CDR3 here is CAIQRTSGTDTQYF. In DNA form, the CDR3 reads TGTGCCATCCAGCGAACCTCAGGCACAGATACGCAGTATTTT. V gene TRBV10-3 combines with J gene TRBJ2-3; D gene ambiguous. CDR1 is ENHRY and CDR2 is SYGVKD in the germline V gene. Trimming left V 8 bases short and J 1 base short, with 13 bases between. The CDR3 totals 14 residues.

DNA of the CDR3: TGTGCCAGCAGCAACACGCGGGGGCGCACAGATACGCAGTATTTT. This encodes CASSNTRGRTDTQYF. This chain uses TRBV7-8 with TRBJ2-3; tentative D call: TRBD2 (7 bases). This CDR3 contains 15 residues. Germline V gene data show CDR1 as SGHVS and CDR2 as FQNEAQ. The V gene lost 5 bases and the J gene lost 1 base, with 13 bases spanning the gap.

The CDR3: CASSPAGGGYEQYV. The CDR3 DNA reads as TGTGCCAGCTCACCAGCGGGGGGAGGCTACGAGCAGTACGTC. The gene calls are TRBV18 and TRBJ2-7; 8 bases match TRBD2. Germline V lookup: CDR1 KGHSH, CDR2 LQKENI. The CDR3 has 14 amino acids. Trimming at V came to 2 bases and at J to 3 bases, leaving 3 bases not matched to a gene.

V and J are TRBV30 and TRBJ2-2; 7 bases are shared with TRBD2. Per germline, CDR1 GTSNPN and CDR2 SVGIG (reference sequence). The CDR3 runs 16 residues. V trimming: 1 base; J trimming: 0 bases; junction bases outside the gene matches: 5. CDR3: CAWSAGAGTNTGELFF. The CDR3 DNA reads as TGTGCCTGGAGTGCGGGAGCGGGGACGAACACCGGGGAGCTGTTTTTT.

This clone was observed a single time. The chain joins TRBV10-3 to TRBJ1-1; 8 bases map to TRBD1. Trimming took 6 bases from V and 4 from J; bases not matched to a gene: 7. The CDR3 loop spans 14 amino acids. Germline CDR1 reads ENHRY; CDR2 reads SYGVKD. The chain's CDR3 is CAISARGQGTEAFF. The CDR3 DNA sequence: TGTGCCATCAGCGCCAGGGGGCAGGGCACTGAAGCTTTCTTT.

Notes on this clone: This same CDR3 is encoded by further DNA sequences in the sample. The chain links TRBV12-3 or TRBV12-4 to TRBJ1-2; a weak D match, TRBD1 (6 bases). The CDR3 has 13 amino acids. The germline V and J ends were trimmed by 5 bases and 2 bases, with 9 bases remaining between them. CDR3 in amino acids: CASSLGQNYGYTF. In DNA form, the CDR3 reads TGTGCCAGCAGTCTAGGACAGAACTATGGCTACACCTTC.

CDR3 coding DNA: TGTGCCAGCAGCAAGTCGGGGGGGACCTACAATGAGCAGTTCTTC. Translated, it gives CASSKSGGTYNEQFF. V is TRBV9 and J is TRBJ2-1; 8 positions agree with TRBD2. After removal of 4 bases from V and 2 bases from J, the junction contained 5 bases not matched to a gene. From germline, CDR1 is SGDLS and CDR2 YYNGEE. This CDR3 region has 15 residues.

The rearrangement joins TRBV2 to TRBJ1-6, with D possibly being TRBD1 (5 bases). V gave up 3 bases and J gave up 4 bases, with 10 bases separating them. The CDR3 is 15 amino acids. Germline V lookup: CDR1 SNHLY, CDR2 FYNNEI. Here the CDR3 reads CASSDPGVYNSPLHF. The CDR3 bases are TGTGCCAGCAGTGATCCGGGGGTTTATAATTCACCCCTCCACTTT.

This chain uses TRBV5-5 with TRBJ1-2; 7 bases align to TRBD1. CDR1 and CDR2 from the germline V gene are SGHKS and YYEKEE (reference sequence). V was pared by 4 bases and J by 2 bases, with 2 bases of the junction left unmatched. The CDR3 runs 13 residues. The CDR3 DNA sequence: TGTGCCAGCAGCGGGACAGTGAACTATGGCTACACCTTC. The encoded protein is CASSGTVNYGYTF.

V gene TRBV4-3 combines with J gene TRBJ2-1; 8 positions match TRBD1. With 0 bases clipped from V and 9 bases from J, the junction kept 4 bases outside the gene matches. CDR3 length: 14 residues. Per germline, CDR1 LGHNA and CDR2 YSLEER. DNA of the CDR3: TGCGCCAGCAGCCAAGATCACGGACAGGGTGAGCAGTTCTTC. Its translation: CASSQDHGQGEQFF.

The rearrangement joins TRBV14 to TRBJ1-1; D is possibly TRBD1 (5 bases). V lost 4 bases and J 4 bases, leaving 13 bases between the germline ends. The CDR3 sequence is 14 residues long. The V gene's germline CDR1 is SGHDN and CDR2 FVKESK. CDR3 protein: CASSPRTGGTEAFF. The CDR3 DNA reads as TGTGCCAGCAGCCCCCGAACGGGGGGCACTGAAGCTTTCTTT. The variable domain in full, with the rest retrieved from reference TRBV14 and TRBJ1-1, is EAGVTQFPSHSVIEKGQTVTLRCDPISGHDNLYWYRRVMGKEIKFLLHFVKESKQDESGMPNNRFLAERTGGTYSTLKVQPAELEDSGVYFCASSPRTGGTEAFFGQGTRLTVV.

The CDR3 DNA follows: TGTGCCAGCAGCTTATCAGGGGGCACGCTTCAAGAGACCCAGTACTTC. Encoded protein: CASSLSGGTLQETQYF. The chain couples TRBV11-3 to TRBJ2-5; 8 bases match TRBD1. CDR3 length equals 16 residues. Germline V gene lookup returns CDR1 SGHNT and CDR2 YENEEA. With V trimmed by 2 bases and J by 2 bases, 7 bases remained unmatched.

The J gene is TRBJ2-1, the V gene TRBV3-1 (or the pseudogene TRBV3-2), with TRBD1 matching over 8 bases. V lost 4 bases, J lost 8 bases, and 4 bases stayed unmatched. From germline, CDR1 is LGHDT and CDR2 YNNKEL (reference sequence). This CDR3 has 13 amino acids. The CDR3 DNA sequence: TGTGCCAGCAGCCGGACAGGGCTCGATGAGCAGTTCTTC. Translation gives CASSRTGLDEQFF.

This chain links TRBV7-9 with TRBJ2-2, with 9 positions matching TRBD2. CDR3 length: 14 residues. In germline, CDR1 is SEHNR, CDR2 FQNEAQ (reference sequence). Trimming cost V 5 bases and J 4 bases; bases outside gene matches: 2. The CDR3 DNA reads TGTGCCAGCAGCCGCGGGGGGGGCACCGGGGAGCTGTTTTTT. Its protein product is CASSRGGGTGELFF.

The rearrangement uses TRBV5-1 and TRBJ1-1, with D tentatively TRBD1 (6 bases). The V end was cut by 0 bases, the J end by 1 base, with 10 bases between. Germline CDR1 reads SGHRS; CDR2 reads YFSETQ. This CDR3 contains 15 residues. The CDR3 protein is CASSLDGRGNTEAFF. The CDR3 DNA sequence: TGCGCCAGCAGCTTGGACGGCAGGGGGAACACTGAAGCTTTCTTT.

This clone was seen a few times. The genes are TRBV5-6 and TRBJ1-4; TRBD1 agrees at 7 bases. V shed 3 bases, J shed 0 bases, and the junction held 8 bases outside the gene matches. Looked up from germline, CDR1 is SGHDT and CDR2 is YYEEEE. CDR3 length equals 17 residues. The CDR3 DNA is TGTGCCAGCAGCTCTTCCCGGAGGGGGCCAACTAATGAAAAACTGTTTTTT. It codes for CASSSSRRGPTNEKLFF.

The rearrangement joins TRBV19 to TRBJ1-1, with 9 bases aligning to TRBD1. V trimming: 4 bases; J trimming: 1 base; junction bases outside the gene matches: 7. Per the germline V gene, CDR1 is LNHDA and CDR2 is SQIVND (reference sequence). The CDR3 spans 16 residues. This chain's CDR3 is CASSNLPGQGNTEAFF. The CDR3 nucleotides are TGTGCCAGTAGTAATCTACCGGGACAGGGGAACACTGAAGCTTTCTTT.

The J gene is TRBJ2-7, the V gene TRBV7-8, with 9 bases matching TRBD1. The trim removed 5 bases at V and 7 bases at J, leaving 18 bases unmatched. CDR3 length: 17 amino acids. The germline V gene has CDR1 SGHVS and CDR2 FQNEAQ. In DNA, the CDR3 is TGTGCCAGCAGCCAAAGGGCCCGGGGACAGGGACAGTGGGAGCAGTACTTC. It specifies CASSQRARGQGQWEQYF.

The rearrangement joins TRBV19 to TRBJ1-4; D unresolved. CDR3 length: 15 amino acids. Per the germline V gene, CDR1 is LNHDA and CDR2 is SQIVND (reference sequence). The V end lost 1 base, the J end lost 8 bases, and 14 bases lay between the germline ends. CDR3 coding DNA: TGTGCCAGTAGTATAGGTCCGGGGTCTGGAGAAAAACTGTTTTTT. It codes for CASSIGPGSGEKLFF.

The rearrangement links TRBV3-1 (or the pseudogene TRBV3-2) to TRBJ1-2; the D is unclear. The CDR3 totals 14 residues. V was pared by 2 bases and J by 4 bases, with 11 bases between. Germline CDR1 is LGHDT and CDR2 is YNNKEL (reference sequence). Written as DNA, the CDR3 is TGTGCCAGCAGCCAAAAGCGGGGAATCTATGGCTACACCTTC. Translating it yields CASSQKRGIYGYTF.

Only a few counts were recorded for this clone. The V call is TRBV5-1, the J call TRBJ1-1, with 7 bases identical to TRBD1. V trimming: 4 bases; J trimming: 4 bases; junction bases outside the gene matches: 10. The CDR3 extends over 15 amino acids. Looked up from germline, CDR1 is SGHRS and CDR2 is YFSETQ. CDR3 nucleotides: TGCGCCAGCAGCCCGGGACCACAGGGGACCACTGAAGCTTTCTTT. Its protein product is CASSPGPQGTTEAFF.

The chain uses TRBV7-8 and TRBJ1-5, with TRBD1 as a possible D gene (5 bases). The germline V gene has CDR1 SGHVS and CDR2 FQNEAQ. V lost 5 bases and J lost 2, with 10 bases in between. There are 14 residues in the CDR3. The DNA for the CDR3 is TGTGCCAGCAGCCGGGGGGGTGGCAATCAGCCCCAGCATTTT. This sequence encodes CASSRGGGNQPQHF.

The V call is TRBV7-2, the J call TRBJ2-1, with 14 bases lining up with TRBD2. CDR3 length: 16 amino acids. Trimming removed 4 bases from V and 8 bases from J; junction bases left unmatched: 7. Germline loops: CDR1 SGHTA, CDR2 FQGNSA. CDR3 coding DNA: TGTGCCAGCAGCTGGCCGAGACTAGCGGGGGGGGATGAGCAGTTCTTC. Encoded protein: CASSWPRLAGGDEQFF.

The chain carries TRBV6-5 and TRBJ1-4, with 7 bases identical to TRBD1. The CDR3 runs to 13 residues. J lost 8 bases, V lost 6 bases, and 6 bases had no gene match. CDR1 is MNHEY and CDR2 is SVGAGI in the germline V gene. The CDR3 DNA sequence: TGTGCCAGCAGGAGACAGGGCGGAGAAAAACTGTTTTTT. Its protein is CASRRQGGEKLFF.

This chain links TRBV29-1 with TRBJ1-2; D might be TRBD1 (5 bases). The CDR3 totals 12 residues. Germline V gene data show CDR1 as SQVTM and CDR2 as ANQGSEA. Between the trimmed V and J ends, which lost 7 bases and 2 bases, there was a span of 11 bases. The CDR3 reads CSAGDRNYGYTF. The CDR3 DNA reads TGCAGCGCCGGAGACAGAAACTATGGCTACACCTTC.

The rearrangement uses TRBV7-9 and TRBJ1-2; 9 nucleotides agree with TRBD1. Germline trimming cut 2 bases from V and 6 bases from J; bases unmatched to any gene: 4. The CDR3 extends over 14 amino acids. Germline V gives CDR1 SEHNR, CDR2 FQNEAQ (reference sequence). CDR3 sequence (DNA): TGTGCCAGCAGCTTACTACAGGGGGCAGATGGCTACACCTTC. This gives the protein CASSLLQGADGYTF.